The clone carrying this T cell receptor beta chain was counted ten times or more. The data belong to a study of T-cell reconstitution after alpha-beta-depleted transplantation in children. CDR1 is DFQATT and CDR2 is SNEGSKA in the germline V gene (reference sequence). The CDR3 has 12 residues. Deletions cut 4 bases from V and 5 bases from J, with 11 bases between. Molecular barcoding with unique molecular identifiers was used for the TCRbeta library. TCRdb passed the PCR reads through MiXCR, listing each CDR3 protein once. The sample has approximately 400,000 distinct CDR3 sequences, about a tenth seen once.

This clonotype was obtained from a human donor who donated a stem cell graft to a child with acute myeloid leukemia. The material sequenced was PBMCs from the stem cell graft donor, taken from the stem cell graft. The V gene is TRBV20-1, the J gene TRBJ2-5, with TRBD1 as a possible D gene (5 bases). The CDR3 spells CSATASGETQYF. CDR3 DNA: TGCAGTGCTACGGCCTCAGGGGAGACCCAGTACTTC.